The T cell receptor beta chain described here comes from a study of beta chain features in type 1 diabetes (dated by TCRdb to the late 2010s). In the study overall: Mean age, gender distribution, total cell number and subset yield did not differ between patients and healthy donors. A total of 100 million to 110 million sorted cells were examined across all samples, and a strong correlation was observed between cell number per subset and RNA yield. Whereas all 30 or so donors provided naive and central memory subsets, regulatory and stem cell-like memory subsets were isolated from just 8 patients and about eight healthy donors. The study compared TCRB repertoires of sorted circulating CD4+ T cell subsets between recently diagnosed type 1 diabetes patients and matched healthy donors.

This clone was counted only a few times. The antigen it recognizes is unknown. The record has no base qualities; no much larger clone is one base away. General conclusions and limits of the study: At VDJ recombination sites, type 1 diabetes patients had fewer insertions and more deleted nucleotides, which implies abnormalities in thymic rearrangement. Because cDNA rather than genomic DNA was sequenced, highly expressing activated cells could have been over-represented, although no difference in activation and CD3 levels was found between groups. The naive, central memory and regulatory TCRB repertoires appeared to resemble one another more closely among patients than among healthy donors. Type 1 diabetes patients showed a moderate but significant shortening of TCRB CDR3 length in all four CD4+ subsets. Because the HLA sub-analyses included only small numbers of individuals, any influence of HLA type on TCRB rearrangement was left unresolved. Shorter templates might have been favored by PCR, but patient and control samples were amplified and corrected together, so both groups would have been affected equally by any skew.

The entire amount of isolated RNA was reverse transcribed using the High Capacity cDNA Reverse Transcription Kit, so the sequenced TCRB transcripts were expressed ones. Deep immunoSEQ sequencing was applied to naive, central memory and regulatory T cell samples, giving an average of around 4 million total reads per sample. Sorted cells were lysed in RLT buffer, and RNA was extracted using DNase-treated RNeasy Micro or Mini kits according to cell number. Each cell subset was processed on its own to prevent cross-contamination, while patient and healthy donor samples were processed together. TCRB sequences were amplified from cDNA with the immunoSEQ multiplex PCR, producing 87-bp fragments spanning the CDR3 region. The amplicons were sequenced using the Illumina HiSeq platform. From the authors' description of their analysis: PCR bias was computationally corrected using synthetic template baselines, reads within Hamming distance 2 were collapsed, and singletons that could not be merged were discarded. Reads were aligned against IMGT so that V, D and J genes, CDR3 length and insertions or deletions at six rearrangement sites could be assigned. Clonotype counts were normalized to sorted cell number within each subset before computing true diversity and Gini coefficients with the tcR R package. The overlap coefficient, calculated on TCRB nucleotide sequences, was used to measure repertoire sharing. As a proxy for the pre-selection repertoire, out-of-frame TCRB sequences from naive cells were analyzed. TCRdb provides this immuneACCESS table in a form limited to in-frame rearrangements. Some clones are lacking; in checked studies, under half of them reflect an unresolved V gene, and why the rest are absent is not known. That table is the source of V, J and clone size, and D and trimming were worked out from the DNA. This sample gives under 550,000 clones in total; about an eighth of them show up just once. About 0.042% of the sample is held by the ten biggest clonotypes.

Ends trimmed: V by 1 base, J by 0 bases; bases unmatched to a gene: 2. Based on the germline V gene, the CDR1 and CDR2 sequences are LGHNA and YNFKEQ. The cysteine opens and the phenylalanine closes a CDR3 of 15 amino acids. Solely the CDR3 DNA is kept, with 45 bases framed from the first base. Each donor gave one peripheral blood draw, about 110 mL on average, collected into heparinised tubes. A BD FACSAria II was used to sort naive, central memory, regulatory and stem cell-like memory CD4+ T cells with a panel that included CD45RO, CCR7, CD25, CD127, CD95 and CD27. Every sorted population had a purity above 95%. PBMCs were separated immediately by Lymphoprep density gradient centrifugation and were stained directly, without being cultured. So that batch effects would be minimized, each experiment stained and sorted samples in pairs, pairing one healthy donor with one patient.

This TCR was sampled from a woman under 30 in good health. Recombination connected TRBV4-2 to TRBJ1-2; 7 middle bases align to TRBD1. Sequenced: naive CD4+ T cells from blood. This sample's cell subset or site label indicates: true naive CD4+ T cells. The sequenced DNA: TGTGCCAGCAGCCAAGGGACAGGTACTAACTATGGCTACACCTTC. Its protein reads: CASSQGTGTNYGYTF.